The TCR beta chain described here comes from a study of blood T cell repertoires in COVID-19. The wider study: Italy, Spain and the United States were the sources of the convalescent and acute COVID-19 samples. The cDNA or gDNA used as material had been derived from T cells, B-cell-depleted T cells, or PBMCs.

The method was immunoSEQ multiplex PCR; TCRdb's version includes in-frame clones alone and lacks a portion of them. The sample gives 120,000 or so clones, approximately 79% of which show up once; roughly 17% is in the top ten. The germline CDR1 and CDR2 sequences are LNHDA and SQIVND (reference sequence). The CDR3 is 14 residues long. Trimming left V 5 bases short and J 4 bases short, with 14 bases between. The V call is TRBV19, the J call TRBJ1-1, with D perhaps TRBD1 (6 bases). The receptor was derived from a woman older than 75 with active or convalescent COVID-19. Sample: peripheral blood. Written as DNA, the CDR3 is TGTGCCAGTAGTCCCCATACAGGGTCCACTGAAGCTTTCTTT. Its translation: CASSPHTGSTEAFF.